The present T cell receptor (beta chain) was sequenced within a study of STAT3 mutations in large granular lymphocyte leukemia. The overall study: Roughly half of the longitudinally sequenced T-LGLL patients carried detectable canonical activating STAT3 mutations. Immunosuppressive therapy was given to more than half of T-LGLL patients.

Sequenced by immunoSEQ multiplex PCR; TCRdb stores in-frame clones only, minus some. The table shows roughly 6,600 clones, with roughly 50% occurring only once. Whole-study results and caveats: At least one immunodominant TCR beta clonotype appeared in every T-cell large granular lymphocyte leukemia patient. Sampling intervals varied between patients and samples.

The CDR3 contains 12 residues. The V end lost 4 bases, the J end lost 8 bases, and 12 bases lay between the germline ends. Germline lookup yields CDR1 SGHNT and CDR2 YYREEE (reference sequence). A note on this clone: Its antigen is still unknown.

The V call is TRBV5-4, the J call TRBJ1-1; D is perhaps TRBD1 (5 bases). The TCR sequence derives from a boy aged 5-17 years with T-cell large granular lymphocyte leukemia. Some clones in this sample may be carry-over from other donors' samples. The sequencing input was peripheral blood mononuclear cells. CDR3 residues: CASSGGLAEAFF. For the CDR3, the DNA is TGTGCCAGCAGCGGGGGACTGGCGGAAGCTTTCTTT. Variable domain in full (rest from reference TRBV5-4 and TRBJ1-1): ETGVTQSPTHLIKTRGQQVTLRCSSQSGHNTVSWYQQALGQGPQFIFQYYREEENGRGNFPPRFSGLQFPNYSSELNVNALELDDSALYLCASSGGLAEAFFGQGTRLTVV.